This is a list of T cell receptor beta chains from one sample in a study of blood T cell repertoires in COVID-19. Sequencing was performed with immunoSEQ multiplex PCR; in TCRdb, only in-frame clones are kept and a portion is missing. The repertoire holds around 70,000 clones, with around three quarters as singletons. Input material: peripheral blood. These receptors all stem from a human donor in a cohort sampled during active COVID-19. Each CDR3 is given with its conserved first and last residue. Fields, in order: V gene, D gene, J gene, clone size, CDR3 DNA, CDR3 protein. A D gene is named only where the DNA matches it firmly. Clone size is stated in some rows and not others, as once, few, many or a class when expanded.

V: TRBV5-4
D: -
J: TRBJ1-1
size: few
DNA: TGTGCCAGCAGCTCCCGGGGGACCGAGAGCACTGAAGCTTTCTTT
CDR3: CASSSRGTESTEAFF

V: TRBV6-5
D: TRBD2
J: TRBJ2-3
size: -
DNA: TGTGCCAGCTGCCGGGACTACTACACAGATACGCAGTATTTT
CDR3: CASCRDYYTDTQYF

V: TRBV27
D: -
J: TRBJ2-5
size: once
DNA: TGTGCCAGCAGCCAAATCGGGGACTGGCAAGAGACCCAGTACTTC
CDR3: CASSQIGDWQETQYF

V: TRBV11-2
D: TRBD2
J: TRBJ2-7
size: -
DNA: TGTGCCAGCAGCTTAGTGGCGGGAGGGCCCAACGAGCAGTACTTC
CDR3: CASSLVAGGPNEQYF

V: TRBV9
D: TRBD2
J: TRBJ2-7
size: -
DNA: TGTGCCAGCAGCCCCAGGACTAGCGGAAGCTCCTACGAGCAGTACTTC
CDR3: CASSPRTSGSSYEQYF

V: TRBV28
D: -
J: TRBJ1-1
size: -
DNA: TGTGCCAGCAGTTTTAGTCGAGGGGGGGGGAACACTGAAGCTTTCTTT
CDR3: CASSFSRGGGNTEAFF

V: TRBV13
D: TRBD2
J: TRBJ2-3
size: -
DNA: TGTGCCAGCAGCGACAAGGGACTAGCGGTCACAGATACGCAGTATTTT
CDR3: CASSDKGLAVTDTQYF

V: TRBV5-8
D: -
J: TRBJ2-7
size: -
DNA: TGTGCCAGCAGCTTATCAGGGACCTACGAGCAGTACTTC
CDR3: CASSLSGTYEQYF

V: TRBV21-1
D: -
J: TRBJ2-1
size: -
DNA: TGTGCCAGCAGCAAAGCCGGGATCGATGAGCAGTTCTTC
CDR3: CASSKAGIDEQFF

V: TRBV19
D: -
J: TRBJ1-4
size: -
DNA: TGTGCCAGTAGAAGTGGACAGAAACTGTTTTTT
CDR3: CASRSGQKLFF

V: TRBV7-9
D: -
J: TRBJ2-3
size: -
DNA: TGTGCCAGCAGCTTGGCCGGGACTCACTTAGATACGCAGTATTTT
CDR3: CASSLAGTHLDTQYF

V: TRBV11-2
D: TRBD2
J: TRBJ2-5
size: -
DNA: TGTGCCAGCAGCTTAGGCTTGCTAGCGGGAGGGGTACAAGAGACCCAGTACTTC
CDR3: CASSLGLLAGGVQETQYF

V: TRBV28
D: -
J: TRBJ1-1
size: -
DNA: TGTGCCAGCAGCGATCGGTTGACTGAAGCTTTCTTT
CDR3: CASSDRLTEAFF

V: TRBV19
D: -
J: TRBJ2-3
size: once
DNA: TGTGCCAGTAGTATTATAATGGGCTCGAGCGATACGCAGTATTTT
CDR3: CASSIIMGSSDTQYF

V: TRBV5-1
D: TRBD2
J: TRBJ2-7
size: -
DNA: TGCGCCAGCAGTACAGGACTAGTCCAGGGCGAGCAGTACTTC
CDR3: CASSTGLVQGEQYF

V: TRBV28
D: -
J: TRBJ1-4
size: -
DNA: TGTGCCAGCCGTTCCCAGGGCGCAACTAATGAAAAACTGTTTTTT
CDR3: CASRSQGATNEKLFF

V: TRBV11-2
D: TRBD2
J: TRBJ2-1
size: few
DNA: TGTGCCAGCAGAAGTTTGACGCGGCGGGAGGCTCGAGGTTACAATGAGCAGTTCTTC
CDR3: CASRSLTRREARGYNEQFF

V: TRBV5-1
D: -
J: TRBJ2-3
size: -
DNA: TGCGCCAGCAGCGTGGGGGGCGGGAGAACAGATACGCAGTATTTT
CDR3: CASSVGGGRTDTQYF

V: TRBV5-6
D: TRBD2
J: TRBJ2-3
size: -
DNA: TGTGCCAGCAGCGGTAGCGGGAAGGCAGATACGCAGTATTTT
CDR3: CASSGSGKADTQYF

V: TRBV19
D: TRBD2
J: TRBJ2-2
size: few
DNA: TGTGCCAGTAGTATTTTTAGCGGGACCCGTACCGGGGAGCTGTTTTTT
CDR3: CASSIFSGTRTGELFF

V: TRBV4-2
D: -
J: TRBJ2-7
size: -
DNA: TGTGCCAGCAGCCAAGGGAGAAGCACAAGTTTTGCCTACGAGCAGTACTTC
CDR3: CASSQGRSTSFAYEQYF

V: TRBV4-2
D: TRBD2
J: TRBJ2-1
size: -
DNA: TGTGCCAGCAGCCAAGATCCCGGGACTAGCGGGATTAGTACAAATGAGCAGTTCTTC
CDR3: CASSQDPGTSGISTNEQFF

V: TRBV4-1
D: TRBD1
J: TRBJ1-2
size: -
DNA: TGCGCCAGCAGCTGGGACAGGGGTTATGGCTACACCTTC
CDR3: CASSWDRGYGYTF

V: TRBV5-5
D: -
J: TRBJ1-3
size: -
DNA: TGTGCCAGCAGCTTTGTCCAGGGTTCTGGAAACACCATATATTTT
CDR3: CASSFVQGSGNTIYF

V: TRBV3-1/TRBV3-2
D: -
J: TRBJ2-3
size: -
DNA: TGTGCCAGCAGCCAAGACAGTCCCAATCCTAGCACAGATACGCAGTATTTT
CDR3: CASSQDSPNPSTDTQYF

V: TRBV7-2
D: -
J: TRBJ1-3
size: once
DNA: TGTGCCAGCAGCCTAGAGACCGGGACAAAGGGGGGAAACACCATATATTTT
CDR3: CASSLETGTKGGNTIYF

V: TRBV7-2
D: TRBD2
J: TRBJ2-7
size: -
DNA: TGTGCCAGCAGCCCCGGGCTAGCGGGAGGAAAGCAGTACTTC
CDR3: CASSPGLAGGKQYF

V: TRBV19
D: TRBD2
J: TRBJ2-2
size: -
DNA: TGTGCCACGACTAGCGGGCCCAACACCGGGGAGCTGTTTTTT
CDR3: CATTSGPNTGELFF

V: TRBV25-1
D: -
J: TRBJ2-7
size: -
DNA: TGTGCCAGCAGTGATCGCTCCGGGTACAACTACGAGCAGTACTTC
CDR3: CASSDRSGYNYEQYF

V: TRBV6-5
D: TRBD1
J: TRBJ2-7
size: few
DNA: TGTGCCAGTGGACAGGGGCTTTCGTACGAGCAGTACTTC
CDR3: CASGQGLSYEQYF

V: TRBV24-1
D: -
J: TRBJ1-2
size: once
DNA: TGTGCCACCAGTGATCCCACGGACAGCACCAACCACTATGGCTACACCTTC
CDR3: CATSDPTDSTNHYGYTF

V: TRBV3-1/TRBV3-2
D: -
J: TRBJ2-7
size: -
DNA: TGTGCCAGCAGCCAAGACGCACAGCTCCTCTACGAGCAGTACTTC
CDR3: CASSQDAQLLYEQYF

V: TRBV6-6
D: -
J: TRBJ2-3
size: -
DNA: TGTGCCAGTAAAAGCCGAGCTAGCACAGATACGCAGTATTTT
CDR3: CASKSRASTDTQYF

V: TRBV19
D: -
J: TRBJ1-6
size: -
DNA: TGTGCCAGTACTGCAGGCGCTTACGGGATTTCACCCCTCCACTTT
CDR3: CASTAGAYGISPLHF

V: TRBV10-3
D: -
J: TRBJ1-1
size: -
DNA: TGTGCCATCAGTGAGGAGGACAGACCGGCTTTCTTT
CDR3: CAISEEDRPAFF

V: TRBV6-6
D: -
J: TRBJ1-2
size: -
DNA: TGTGCCAGCACCCGTCGACAGGCAGCCAACTATGGCTACACCTTC
CDR3: CASTRRQAANYGYTF

V: TRBV28
D: -
J: TRBJ2-7
size: -
DNA: TGTGCCAGCAGCCAGATGGGCGGCAGGGGGGCCCAGTACTTC
CDR3: CASSQMGGRGAQYF

V: TRBV7-2
D: TRBD2
J: TRBJ2-7
size: -
DNA: TGTGCCAGCAGCCGCGGACTAGCGGAACTAAGCTCCTACGAGCAGTACTTC
CDR3: CASSRGLAELSSYEQYF

V: TRBV3-1/TRBV3-2
D: -
J: TRBJ2-7
size: -
DNA: TGTGCCAGCAGCCAAGGCCTTTCGATAGCCGTAACCTACGAGCAGTACTTC
CDR3: CASSQGLSIAVTYEQYF

V: TRBV5-1
D: TRBD1
J: TRBJ2-7
size: -
DNA: TGCGCCAGCAGCTTCGCCCAGGGGGTCTCCGAGCAGTACTTC
CDR3: CASSFAQGVSEQYF

V: TRBV6-2/TRBV6-3
D: TRBD1
J: TRBJ1-2
size: many
DNA: TGTGCCAGCAGTTACCTTCGCTGGAGACATGGACAGGGCAGTGGCTACACCTTC
CDR3: CASSYLRWRHGQGSGYTF

V: TRBV9
D: TRBD1
J: TRBJ1-1
size: -
DNA: TGTGCCAGCAGCGTCTTTACAGGGGGTACGGGCACTGAAGCTTTCTTT
CDR3: CASSVFTGGTGTEAFF

V: TRBV11-3
D: TRBD2
J: TRBJ2-1
size: once
DNA: TGTGCCAGCAGCGACGGGAGGCCCGACAATGAGCAGTTCTTC
CDR3: CASSDGRPDNEQFF